This TCR beta chain derives from a study of OX40 agonist ivuxolimab in advanced cancers. As for the study in general: The treatment was a fully human IgG2 OX40 agonist, ivuxolimab. Under the entry rules, prior anti-PD-1, anti-PD-L1 or anti-CTLA-4 therapy was allowed, and 40% had some.

Regarding the study as a whole: Average numbers of expanded clones were greater in CD8+ T cells than in CD4+.

Points on this clone: The antigen is not known.

Profiling relied on immunoSEQ multiplex PCR, and the TCRdb table lists in-frame clones only, not all of them. The table has about 76,000 clones, roughly 85% seen once; the top ten hold approximately 0.63%. Per the germline V gene, CDR1 is LGHNT and CDR2 is FRNRAP. CDR3 length: 14 residues. V shed 5 bases, J shed 7 bases, and the junction held 5 bases outside the gene matches. The chain employs TRBV12-5 and TRBJ1-6; 7 nucleotides match TRBD1. The material was CD4+ or CD8+ T cells sorted from blood, obtained in a trial of the OX40 agonist ivuxolimab. The clonotype was recovered from an adult with an advanced solid tumor such as melanoma, head and neck, liver or kidney cancer. The CDR3 here is CASGPGTDNSPLHF. The CDR3 DNA follows: TGTGCTAGTGGTCCCGGGACAGACAATTCACCCCTCCACTTT.